One TCR beta chain is described in this entry. How the authors handled the data: Reference gene primer amplification gave nucleated cell count estimates. The data were produced by immunoSEQ multiplex PCR, yet TCRdb's version contains in-frame clones alone and is incomplete. The DNA was the basis for D and trimming; V, J and clone size are from that table. This table holds 90,000 to 95,000 clones, 88% found once. This entry is derived from a study of blood T cell repertoires in COVID-19. Background on the study: COVID-19 samples, acute and convalescent, were from the United States, Italy and Spain. T cells, B-cell-depleted T cells, or PBMCs supplied cDNA or gDNA.

V dropped 3 bases and J dropped 2; count of bases not matched to a gene: 4. The length of the CDR3 is 14 residues. Germline V lookup: CDR1 SQVTM, CDR2 ANQGSEA. The rearrangement joins TRBV29-1 to TRBJ2-1, with 7 positions matching TRBD2. The sequence was collected from a woman of 80 years or more with active COVID-19. The sample comprised peripheral blood. CDR3 nucleotide sequence: TGCAGCGTTGAGAAAGCGGGGACCTACAATGAGCAGTTCTTC. This translates into CSVEKAGTYNEQFF.